The 17 T cell receptor beta chains listed next were all sequenced from one sample in a study of blood T cell repertoires in COVID-19. Method: immunoSEQ multiplex PCR; TCRdb's copy keeps in-frame clones and lacks some. The sample contains roughly 200,000 clones, around 85% of which appear only once. Sequenced input: PBMCs or T cells enriched from blood (not recorded which). The origin of the receptors is a man aged 35 to 55 who had recovered from COVID-19.

The V and J genes are TRBV7-2 and TRBJ2-1; unclear D gene. The CDR3 totals 11 residues. CDR1 and CDR2 (germline): SGHTA, FQGNSA. With 5 bases removed from V and 7 bases from J, the gap between germline ends came to 6 bases. The DNA for the CDR3 is TGTGCCAGCAGCGGCAATAATGAGCAGTTCTTC. Its protein product is CASSGNNEQFF.

The genes are TRBV27 and TRBJ2-7; no reliable D call. V lost 2 bases to trimming and J lost 1 base, with 6 bases between them. This CDR3 region has 13 residues. CDR1 and CDR2 from the germline V gene are MNHEY and SMNVEV (reference sequence). The CDR3 here is CASSLSRSYEQYF. CDR3 DNA sequence: TGTGCCAGCAGTTTAAGTAGATCCTACGAGCAGTACTTC.

The chain employs TRBV7-9 and TRBJ2-7; TRBD1 matches at 7 bases. CDR1 and CDR2 (germline): SEHNR, FQNEAQ (reference sequence). J was trimmed by 6 bases and V by 3 bases; bases with no gene match: 14. CDR3 size: 16 residues. The CDR3 DNA sequence: TGTGCCAGCAGCTTCAGCCTCGGGACAGATACTGGCGAGCAGTACTTC. It is translated as CASSFSLGTDTGEQYF.

This chain links TRBV30 with TRBJ1-3; D possibly corresponds to TRBD1 (6 bases). The germline CDR1 and CDR2 sequences are GTSNPN and SVGIG (reference sequence). The CDR3 contains 15 residues. Deletions cut 0 bases from V and 4 bases from J, with 13 bases between. The CDR3 nucleotides are TGTGCCTGGAGTGTACTTGGACAGCAAGGAAACACCATATATTTT. It specifies CAWSVLGQQGNTIYF.

DNA of the CDR3: TGTGCCAGCCAGACGGGGTATGGCTACACCTTC. It yields the protein CASQTGYGYTF. The chain has TRBV28 and TRBJ1-2; D gene uncertain. Between the trimmed V and J ends, which lost 8 bases and 5 bases, there was a span of 9 bases. CDR1 is MDHEN, CDR2 SYDVKM, per germline. This CDR3 contains 11 residues.

This sequence joins TRBV30 and TRBJ2-7, with TRBD2 matching 9 bases. CDR3 length equals 14 residues. Germline CDR1 is GTSNPN and CDR2 is SVGIG (reference sequence). Trimming at V came to 3 bases and at J to 3 bases, leaving 6 bases not matched to a gene. The CDR3, as DNA: TGTGCCTGGAGGCCTCTAGCGGGACTCTACGAGCAGTACTTC. This codes for CAWRPLAGLYEQYF.

In DNA form, the CDR3 reads TGTGCCAGCAGCTTATCGGACAGGACTAATGAAAAACTGTTTTTT. As protein: CASSLSDRTNEKLFF. The genes are TRBV5-6 and TRBJ1-4; 7 bases line up with TRBD1. Germline V gene sequence: CDR1 SGHDT, CDR2 YYEEEE. The CDR3 consists of 15 residues. J gave up 2 bases and V 2 bases, and 3 bases lay outside the gene matches.

The rearrangement links TRBV19 to TRBJ1-1; no clear D. There are 13 residues in the CDR3. Per germline, CDR1 LNHDA and CDR2 SQIVND (reference sequence). V was pared by 1 base and J by 4 bases, with 7 bases between. CDR3 in amino acids: CASSIGEGTEAFF. For the CDR3, the DNA is TGTGCCAGTAGTATAGGAGAGGGCACTGAAGCTTTCTTT.

The V gene is TRBV7-3, the J gene TRBJ2-2, with a weak D call TRBD2 (5 bases). CDR1 is SGHTA, CDR2 FQGTGA, per germline. V lost 1 base, J lost 0 bases, and 9 bases lay in between. The CDR3 extends over 16 amino acids. The CDR3 loop is CASSLIGIANTGELFF. CDR3 sequence (DNA): TGTGCCAGCAGCTTAATCGGGATTGCGAACACCGGGGAGCTGTTTTTT.

This clone was detected only a few times. V gene TRBV5-4 combines with J gene TRBJ2-2; possibly TRBD1 for D (5 bases). This CDR3 comprises 15 residues. Germline lookup yields CDR1 SGHNT and CDR2 YYREEE (reference sequence). Trimming removed 3 bases from V and 2 bases from J, with 11 bases in between. For the CDR3, the DNA is TGTGCCAGCAGCTCAGACCAGGGAAACACCGGGGAGCTGTTTTTT. This encodes CASSSDQGNTGELFF.

The V and J genes are TRBV2 and TRBJ1-4; D is unclear. V was cut by 5 bases and J by 0 bases, with 7 bases left in between. This CDR3 contains 14 residues. Germline values: CDR1 SNHLY, CDR2 FYNNEI. CDR3 sequence (DNA): TGTGCCAGCAGTCGGCAGGCAACTAATGAAAAACTGTTTTTT. Amino acids: CASSRQATNEKLFF.

The chain combines TRBV7-3 with TRBJ1-3, with D possibly TRBD1 on 6 matching bases. This CDR3 spans 15 amino acids. The germline gives CDR1 SGHTA, CDR2 FQGTGA. Deletions cut 5 bases from V and 0 bases from J, with 11 bases between. The CDR3 DNA follows: TGTGCCAGCAGCCTGGACAGAAGCTCTGGAAACACCATATATTTT. As protein: CASSLDRSSGNTIYF.

The CDR3 nucleotides are TGTGCCAGCAGCCCCCAGGACAGGGTAACAGATACGCAGTATTTT. Residues: CASSPQDRVTDTQYF. V is TRBV3-1 (or the pseudogene TRBV3-2) and J is TRBJ2-3; TRBD1 aligns across 8 bases. Germline V gene data show CDR1 as LGHDT and CDR2 as YNNKEL (reference sequence). The V gene end was trimmed by 4 bases and the J gene end by 3 bases; junction bases not matched to a gene: 6. CDR3 length equals 15 residues.

V gene TRBV9 combines with J gene TRBJ2-7; 8 nucleotides match TRBD2. The ends lost 0 bases at V and 2 bases at J; junction bases unmatched: 4. This CDR3 contains 15 residues. The germline V gene has CDR1 SGDLS and CDR2 YYNGEE. CDR3 region: CASSVDPGGTYEQYF. In DNA, the CDR3 is TGTGCCAGCAGCGTAGATCCGGGGGGGACCTACGAGCAGTACTTC. The full variable domain, its missing parts supplied by reference TRBV9 and TRBJ2-7, is DSGVTQTPKHLITATGQRVTLRCSPRSGDLSVYWYQQSLDQGLQFLIQYYNGEERAKGNILERFSAQQFPDLHSELNLSSLELGDSALYFCASSVDPGGTYEQYFGPGTRLTVT.

The rearrangement links TRBV11-2 to TRBJ2-1, with a weak D call TRBD2 (6 bases). With 9 bases removed from V and 5 bases from J, the gap between germline ends came to 14 bases. The CDR3 extends over 13 amino acids. Germline V gene lookup returns CDR1 SGHAT and CDR2 FQNNGV. The CDR3 coding sequence is TGTGCCAGTGCCCGGGAGCGGAACAATGAGCAGTTCTTC. Protein: CASARERNNEQFF.

This chain connects TRBV7-9 to TRBJ2-7; tentatively, D is TRBD2 (5 bases). Germline V CDR1 and CDR2: SEHNR, FQNEAQ (reference sequence). This CDR3 has 13 residues. The V and J ends lost 5 bases and 5 bases respectively, with 13 bases between them. The CDR3 protein is CASSRGLMDEQYF. In DNA form, the CDR3 reads TGTGCCAGCAGCCGGGGTTTAATGGACGAGCAGTACTTC.

The chain uses TRBV14 and TRBJ1-2; no clear D. With 3 bases removed from V and 3 bases from J, the gap between germline ends came to 8 bases. Germline V CDR1 and CDR2: SGHDN, FVKESK. The CDR3 totals 13 residues. The CDR3 DNA is TGTGCCAGCAGCCAGCGAAATTACTATGGCTACACCTTC. Its translation: CASSQRNYYGYTF.